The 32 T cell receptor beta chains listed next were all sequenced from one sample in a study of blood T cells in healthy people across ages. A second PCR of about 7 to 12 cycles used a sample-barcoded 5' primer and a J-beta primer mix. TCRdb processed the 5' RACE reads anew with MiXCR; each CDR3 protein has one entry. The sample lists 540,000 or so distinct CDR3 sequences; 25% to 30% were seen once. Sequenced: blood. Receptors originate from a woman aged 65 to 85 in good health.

CDR3 sequence (DNA): TGTGCCAGCAGTTTGGGACCAGCGGGATCTTCCTACGAGCAGTACTTC. Protein: CASSLGPAGSSYEQYF. The chain joins TRBV7-2 to TRBJ2-7, with 7 bases identical to TRBD2. The V and J ends lost 6 bases and 1 base, in that order; junction bases with no gene match: 12. Germline V lookup: CDR1 SGHTA, CDR2 FQGNSA. The CDR3 is 16 residues long.

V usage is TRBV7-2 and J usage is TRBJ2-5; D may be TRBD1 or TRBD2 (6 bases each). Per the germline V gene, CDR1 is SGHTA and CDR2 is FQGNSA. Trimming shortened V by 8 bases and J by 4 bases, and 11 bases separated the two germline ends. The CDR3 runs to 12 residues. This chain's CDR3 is CASGGPRETQYF. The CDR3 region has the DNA TGTGCCAGCGGGGGGCCTCGAGAGACCCAGTACTTC.

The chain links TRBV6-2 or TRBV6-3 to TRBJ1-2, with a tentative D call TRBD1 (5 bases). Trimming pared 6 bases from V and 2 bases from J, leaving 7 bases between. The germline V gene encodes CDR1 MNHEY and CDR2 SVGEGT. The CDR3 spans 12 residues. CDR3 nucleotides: TGTGCCAGCAGGACAGCAAACTATGGCTACACCTTC. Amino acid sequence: CASRTANYGYTF.

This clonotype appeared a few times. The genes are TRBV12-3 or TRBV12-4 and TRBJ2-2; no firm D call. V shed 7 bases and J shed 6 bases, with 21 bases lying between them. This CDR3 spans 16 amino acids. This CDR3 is CASTDVGMWSAGELFF. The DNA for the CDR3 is TGTGCCAGCACGGATGTGGGGATGTGGAGTGCCGGGGAGCTGTTTTTT.

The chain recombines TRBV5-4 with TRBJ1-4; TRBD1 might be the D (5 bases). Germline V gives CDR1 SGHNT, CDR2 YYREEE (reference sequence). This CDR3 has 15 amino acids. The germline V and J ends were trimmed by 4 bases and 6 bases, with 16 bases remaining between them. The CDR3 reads CASSKGGEPYEKLFF. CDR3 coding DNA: TGTGCCAGCAGCAAAGGAGGGGAGCCGTATGAAAAACTGTTTTTT.

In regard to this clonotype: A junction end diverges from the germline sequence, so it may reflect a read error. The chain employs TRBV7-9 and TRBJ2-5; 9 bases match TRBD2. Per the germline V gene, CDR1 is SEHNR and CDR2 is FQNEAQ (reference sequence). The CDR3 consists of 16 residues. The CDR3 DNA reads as TGTGCCAGCAGTTTAGCGCGGTCTAGCGGGAAAGAGACCCAGTACTTC. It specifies CASSLARSSGKETQYF.

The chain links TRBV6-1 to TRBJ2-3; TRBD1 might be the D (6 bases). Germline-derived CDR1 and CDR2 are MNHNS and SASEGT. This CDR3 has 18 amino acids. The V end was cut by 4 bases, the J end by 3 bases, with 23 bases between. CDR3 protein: CASSGGTGSFGSTDTQYF. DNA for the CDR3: TGTGCCAGCAGTGGGGGAACAGGGTCTTTCGGTTCTACAGATACGCAGTATTTT.

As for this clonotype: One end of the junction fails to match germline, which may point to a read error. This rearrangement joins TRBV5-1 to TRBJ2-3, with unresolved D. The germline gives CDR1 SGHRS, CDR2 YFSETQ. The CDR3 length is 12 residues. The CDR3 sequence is CASSLPGDTQYF. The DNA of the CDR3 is TGTGCCAGCAGCCTACCTGGGGATACGCAGTATTTT.

CDR3 sequence reads: CASSLGGGGAHEQFF. The DNA of the CDR3 is TGTGCCAGCAGTTTAGGCGGCGGGGGGGCCCATGAGCAGTTCTTC. The chain uses TRBV12-3 or TRBV12-4 and TRBJ2-1, with 9 bases identical to TRBD2. CDR3 size: 15 residues. After removal of 1 base from V and 8 bases from J, the junction contained 6 bases not matched to a gene.

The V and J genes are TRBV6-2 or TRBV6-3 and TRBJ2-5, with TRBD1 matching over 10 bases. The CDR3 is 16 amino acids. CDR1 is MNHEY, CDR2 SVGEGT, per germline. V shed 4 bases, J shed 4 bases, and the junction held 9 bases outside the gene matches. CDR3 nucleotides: TGTGCCAGCAGTTTCTACCCGGGACAGGGGATAGAGACCCAGTACTTC. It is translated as CASSFYPGQGIETQYF.

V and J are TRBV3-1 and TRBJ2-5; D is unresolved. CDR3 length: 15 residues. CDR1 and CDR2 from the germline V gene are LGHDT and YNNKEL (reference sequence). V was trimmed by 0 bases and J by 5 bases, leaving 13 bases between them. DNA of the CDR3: TGTGCCAGCAGCCAAGATCGGCGGCTCGGGGAGACCCAGTACTTC. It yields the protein CASSQDRRLGETQYF.

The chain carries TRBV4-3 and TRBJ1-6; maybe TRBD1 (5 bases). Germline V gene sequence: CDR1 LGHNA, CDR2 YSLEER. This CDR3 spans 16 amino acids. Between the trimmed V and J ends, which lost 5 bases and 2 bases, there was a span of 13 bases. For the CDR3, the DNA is TGCGCCAGCAGCGACTATCCGACAGCCTATAATTCACCCCTCCACTTT. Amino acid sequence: CASSDYPTAYNSPLHF.

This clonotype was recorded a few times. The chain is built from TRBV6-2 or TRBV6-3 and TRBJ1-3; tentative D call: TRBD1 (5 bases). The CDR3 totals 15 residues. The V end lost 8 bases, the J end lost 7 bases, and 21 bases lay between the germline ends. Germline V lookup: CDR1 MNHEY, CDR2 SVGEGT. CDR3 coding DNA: TGTGCCAGCGGCCCCACGTGGGGGAACCGGAACACCATATATTTT. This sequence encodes CASGPTWGNRNTIYF.

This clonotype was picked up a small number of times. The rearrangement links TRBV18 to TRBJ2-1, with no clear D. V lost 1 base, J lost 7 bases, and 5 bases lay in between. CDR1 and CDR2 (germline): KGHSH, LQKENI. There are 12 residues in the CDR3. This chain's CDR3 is CASSPRQNEQFF. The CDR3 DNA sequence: TGTGCCAGCTCACCACGGCAGAATGAGCAGTTCTTC.

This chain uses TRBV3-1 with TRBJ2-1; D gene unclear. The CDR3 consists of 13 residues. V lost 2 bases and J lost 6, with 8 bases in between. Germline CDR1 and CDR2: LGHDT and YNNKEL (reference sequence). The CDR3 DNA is TGTGCCAGCAGCCAAAGGGTGTCCAATGAGCAGTTCTTC. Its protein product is CASSQRVSNEQFF.

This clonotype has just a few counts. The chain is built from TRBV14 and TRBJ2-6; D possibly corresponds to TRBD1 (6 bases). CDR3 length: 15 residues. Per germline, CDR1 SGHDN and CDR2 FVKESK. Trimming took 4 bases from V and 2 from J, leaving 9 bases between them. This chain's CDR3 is CASSPWDTGANVLTF. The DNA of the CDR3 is TGTGCCAGCAGCCCGTGGGACACTGGGGCCAACGTCCTGACTTTC.

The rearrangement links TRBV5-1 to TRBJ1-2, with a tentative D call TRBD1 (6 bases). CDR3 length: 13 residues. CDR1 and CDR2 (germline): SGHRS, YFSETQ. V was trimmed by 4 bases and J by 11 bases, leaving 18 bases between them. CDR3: CASSPVGAGKYTF. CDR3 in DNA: TGCGCCAGCAGCCCCGTGGGGGCAGGGAAGTACACCTTC.

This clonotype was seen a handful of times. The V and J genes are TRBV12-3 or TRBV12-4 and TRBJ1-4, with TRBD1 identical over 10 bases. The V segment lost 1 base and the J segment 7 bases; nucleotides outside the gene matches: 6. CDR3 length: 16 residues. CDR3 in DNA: TGTGCCAGCAGTTTAGGACAGGGGGCAGGCGGTGAAAAACTGTTTTTT. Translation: CASSLGQGAGGEKLFF.

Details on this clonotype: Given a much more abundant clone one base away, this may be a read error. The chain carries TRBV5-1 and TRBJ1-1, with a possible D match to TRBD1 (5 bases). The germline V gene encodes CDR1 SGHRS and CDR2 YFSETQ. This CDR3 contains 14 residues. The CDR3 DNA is TGCGCCAGCAGCTTGCAGGGAACGAACACTGGAGCTTTCTTT. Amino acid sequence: CASSLQGTNTGAFF.

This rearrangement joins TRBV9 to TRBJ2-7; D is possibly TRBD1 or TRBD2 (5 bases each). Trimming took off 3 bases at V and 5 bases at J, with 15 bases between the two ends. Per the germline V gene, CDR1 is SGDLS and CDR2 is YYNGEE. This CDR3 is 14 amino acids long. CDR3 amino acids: CASSGPYGTHEQYF. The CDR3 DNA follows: TGTGCCAGCAGCGGTCCCTATGGGACCCACGAGCAGTACTTC.

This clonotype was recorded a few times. The CDR3, as DNA: TGTGCCAGCAGTGAAGCCCCGTTAGTGCAGGACTTATACAATGAGCAGTTCTTC. Translating it yields CASSEAPLVQDLYNEQFF. The chain recombines TRBV2 with TRBJ2-5, with D possibly TRBD2 on 5 matching bases. The J call is in doubt because the DNA end fits TRBJ2-1 better. The CDR3 is 18 amino acids. Germline loops: CDR1 SNHLY, CDR2 FYNNEI.

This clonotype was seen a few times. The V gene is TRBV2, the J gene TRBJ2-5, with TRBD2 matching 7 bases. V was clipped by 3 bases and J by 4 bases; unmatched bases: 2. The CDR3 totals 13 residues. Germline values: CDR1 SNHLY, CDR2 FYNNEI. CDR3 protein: CASSDASGETQYF. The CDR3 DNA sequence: TGTGCCAGCAGTGATGCTAGCGGAGAGACCCAGTACTTC.

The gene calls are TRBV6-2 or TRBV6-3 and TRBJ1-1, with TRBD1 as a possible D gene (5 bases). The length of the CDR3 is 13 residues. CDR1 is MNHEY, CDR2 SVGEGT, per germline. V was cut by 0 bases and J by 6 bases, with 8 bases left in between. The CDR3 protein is CASSYSTASEAFF. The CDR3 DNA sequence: TGTGCCAGCAGTTACTCGACAGCCTCTGAAGCTTTCTTT.

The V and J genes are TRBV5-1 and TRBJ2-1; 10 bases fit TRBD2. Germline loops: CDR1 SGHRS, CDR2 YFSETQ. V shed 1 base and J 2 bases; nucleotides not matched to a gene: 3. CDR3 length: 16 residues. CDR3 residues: CASSLTSGIAYNEQFF. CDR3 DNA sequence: TGCGCCAGCAGCTTGACTAGCGGGATCGCCTACAATGAGCAGTTCTTC.

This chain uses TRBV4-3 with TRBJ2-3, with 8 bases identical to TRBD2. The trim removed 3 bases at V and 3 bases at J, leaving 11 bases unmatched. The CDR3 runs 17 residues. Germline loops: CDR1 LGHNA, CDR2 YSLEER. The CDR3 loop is CASSQEALAGRTDTQYF. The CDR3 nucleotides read TGCGCCAGCAGCCAGGAAGCTCTAGCGGGTAGGACAGATACGCAGTATTTT.

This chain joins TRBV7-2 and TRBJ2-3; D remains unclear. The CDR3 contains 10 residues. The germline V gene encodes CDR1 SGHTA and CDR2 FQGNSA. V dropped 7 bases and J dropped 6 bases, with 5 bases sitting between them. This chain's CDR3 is CASNRDTQYF. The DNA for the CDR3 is TGTGCCAGCAATCGGGATACGCAGTATTTT.

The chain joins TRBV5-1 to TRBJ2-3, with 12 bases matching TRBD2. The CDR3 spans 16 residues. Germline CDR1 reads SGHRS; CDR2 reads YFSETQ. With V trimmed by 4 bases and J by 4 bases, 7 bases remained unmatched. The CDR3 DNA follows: TGCGCCAGCAGCACACTAGCGGGGGGCGGTCCAGATACGCAGTATTTT. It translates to CASSTLAGGGPDTQYF.

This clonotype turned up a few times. The CDR3 protein is CASSLAPSSGNEQFF. In DNA form, the CDR3 reads TGTGCCAGCAGCTTAGCCCCTTCTAGCGGCAATGAGCAGTTCTTC. The chain links TRBV7-2 to TRBJ2-1; TRBD2 matches 7 bases. There are 15 residues in the CDR3. With 0 bases clipped from V and 6 bases from J, the junction kept 5 bases outside the gene matches. The V gene's germline CDR1 is SGHTA and CDR2 FQGNSA.

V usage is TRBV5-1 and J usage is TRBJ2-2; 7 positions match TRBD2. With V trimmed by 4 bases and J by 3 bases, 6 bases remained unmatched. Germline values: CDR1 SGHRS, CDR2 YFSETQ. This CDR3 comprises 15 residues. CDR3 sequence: CASSPLAFDTGELFF. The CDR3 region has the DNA TGCGCCAGCAGCCCACTAGCGTTTGACACCGGGGAGCTGTTTTTT.

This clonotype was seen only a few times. The CDR3 DNA reads as TGTGCCAGCAGCCATGTTAAGATTCAGGGCCGCGCTGAAGCTTTCTTT. It codes for CASSHVKIQGRAEAFF. The rearrangement joins TRBV4-2 to TRBJ1-1, with D possibly matching TRBD1 (5 bases). V dropped 3 bases and J dropped 6 bases, with 20 bases sitting between them. The CDR3 sequence is 16 residues long. Germline V CDR1 and CDR2: LGHNA, YNFKEQ.

The CDR3 DNA is TGCAGTGCTCTCCGACAGGGACGAGGCCAGCCCCAGCATTTT. Amino acids: CSALRQGRGQPQHF. The J gene is TRBJ1-5, the V gene TRBV20-1, with TRBD1 identical over 7 bases. The J segment lost 7 bases and the V segment lost 5 bases, leaving 11 bases of the junction unmatched. The CDR3 extends over 14 amino acids. Germline V gives CDR1 DFQATT, CDR2 SNEGSKA (reference sequence).

The CDR3 loop reads CASSMLTSGSSDTQYF. The DNA for the CDR3 is TGTGCCAGCAGCATGCTGACTAGCGGGAGTTCAGATACGCAGTATTTT. This sequence joins TRBV9 and TRBJ2-3; 12 positions match TRBD2. The trim removed 4 bases at V and 4 bases at J, leaving 7 bases unmatched. From germline, CDR1 is SGDLS and CDR2 YYNGEE. This CDR3 contains 16 residues.